What follows are 25 T cell receptor beta chains derived from one specimen sequenced in a study of shared clonotypes between healthy human individuals. Produced via immunoSEQ multiplex PCR; TCRdb's table is partial and in-frame only. This sample has 2 million to 3 million clones; 90% to 95% occur once, and the top ten carry about 0.34%. Material for sequencing was naive CD4+ T cells from PBMCs. Subset described: CD45RA+ positively selected. The receptors stem from a man aged 18 to 30 in good health. Some clones in this sample may be carry-over from other donors' samples.

About this clone: Within the sample, other DNA sequences also encode this same CDR3. J is TRBJ1-3 and V is TRBV6-5, with D perhaps matching TRBD1 (5 bases). The CDR3 loop spans 13 amino acids. V was trimmed by 5 bases and J by 0 bases, leaving 5 bases between them. CDR1 and CDR2 from the germline V gene are MNHEY and SVGAGI. The CDR3 nucleotides read TGTGCCAGCAGTCAGGGCTCTGGAAACACCATATATTTT. Translated, it gives CASSQGSGNTIYF.

The rearrangement joins TRBV7-9 to TRBJ2-3; D may correspond to TRBD1 or TRBD2 (5 bases each). The CDR3 extends over 15 amino acids. CDR1 is SEHNR and CDR2 is FQNEAQ in the germline V gene (reference sequence). Trimming left V 5 bases short and J 2 bases short, with 14 bases between. DNA for the CDR3: TGTGCCAGCAGCCCGTTAGGGACCCCCACAGATACGCAGTATTTT. Translating gives CASSPLGTPTDTQYF.

The genes are TRBV18 and TRBJ2-7; TRBD1 or TRBD2 may be the D gene (6 bases each). This CDR3 contains 14 residues. Germline V gives CDR1 KGHSH, CDR2 LQKENI. Trimming left V 3 bases short and J 3 bases short, with 12 bases between. Here the CDR3 DNA reads TGTGCCAGCTCACCGACAGGCGGGGTCTACGAGCAGTACTTC. It encodes CASSPTGGVYEQYF.

The genes are TRBV4-1 and TRBJ2-7; 7 bases map to TRBD1. After removal of 3 bases from V and 3 bases from J, the junction contained 11 bases not matched to a gene. The CDR3 length is 16 residues. The germline CDR1 and CDR2 sequences are MGHRA and YSYEKL. The CDR3 DNA reads TGCGCCAGCAGCCAGCTCCCGGGACAGAAGATCTACGAGCAGTACTTC. Translated, it gives CASSQLPGQKIYEQYF.

Notes on this clone: In the same sample, other DNA sequences code for this CDR3. The rearrangement links TRBV29-1 to TRBJ1-2; possibly TRBD1 for D (5 bases). V was cut by 4 bases and J by 4 bases, with 7 bases left in between. The CDR3 sequence is 11 residues long. CDR1 is SQVTM, CDR2 ANQGSEA, per germline. The CDR3 DNA reads TGCAGCGTTGCGGGGACCTATGGCTACACCTTC. Amino acid sequence: CSVAGTYGYTF. The whole variable domain, remainder taken from reference TRBV29-1 and TRBJ1-2, is SAVISQKPSRDICQRGTSLTIQCQVDSQVTMMFWYRQQPGQSLTLIATANQGSEATYESGFVIDKFPISRPNLTFSTLTVSNMSPEDSSIYLCSVAGTYGYTFGSGTRLTVV.

This chain links TRBV28 with TRBJ2-7; D gene ambiguous. Trimming took 5 bases from V and 6 from J, leaving 20 bases between them. The germline V gene encodes CDR1 MDHEN and CDR2 SYDVKM. CDR3 size: 15 residues. CDR3 sequence reads: CASSQDLLGVREQYF. The CDR3, as DNA: TGTGCCAGCAGTCAAGACTTGCTTGGTGTCCGCGAGCAGTACTTC. The complete variable domain, with remaining parts taken from reference TRBV28 and TRBJ2-7, reads DVKVTQSSRYLVKRTGEKVFLECVQDMDHENMFWYRQDPGLGLRLIYFSYDVKMKEKGDIPEGYSVSREKKERFSLILESASTNQTSMYLCASSQDLLGVREQYFGPGTRLTVT.

The chain couples TRBV27 to TRBJ1-1; TRBD1 matches at 10 bases. V lost 6 bases and J lost 11; bases outside the gene matches: 6. In germline, CDR1 is MNHEY, CDR2 SMNVEV (reference sequence). The CDR3 spans 12 residues. The CDR3 region is CASSGTGERAFF. The CDR3 nucleotides read TGTGCCAGCAGCGGGACAGGGGAACGGGCTTTCTTT.

The chain recombines TRBV28 with TRBJ1-4; D is unclear. Germline lookup yields CDR1 MDHEN and CDR2 SYDVKM. Trimming cost V 2 bases and J 8 bases, with 15 bases left between them. The CDR3 has 15 residues. CDR3 sequence: CASSLGSVRREKLFF. The CDR3 DNA sequence: TGTGCCAGCAGTTTAGGCTCGGTCCGGAGGGAAAAACTGTTTTTT.

The genes are TRBV6-1 and TRBJ2-2; D is tentatively TRBD1 or TRBD2 (5 bases each). The CDR3 is 15 residues long. Germline CDR1 and CDR2: MNHNS and SASEGT. V lost 4 bases to trimming and J lost 4 bases, with 13 bases between them. CDR3 nucleotide sequence: TGTGCCAGCAGTGTAGAGGCGAGGGGCACCGGGGAGCTGTTTTTT. It translates to CASSVEARGTGELFF.

The chain joins TRBV19 to TRBJ2-4, with 10 bases lining up with TRBD2. Per germline, CDR1 LNHDA and CDR2 SQIVND (reference sequence). The CDR3 runs to 18 residues. The V segment lost 3 bases and the J segment 2 bases; nucleotides outside the gene matches: 10. Here the CDR3 DNA reads TGTGCCAGTAGTATTGTGGTAGCGGGAGGTAGATCCAAAAACATTCAGTACTTC. Protein product: CASSIVVAGGRSKNIQYF.

The chain employs TRBV2 and TRBJ2-2; 9 bases fit TRBD1. The CDR3 consists of 15 residues. CDR1 and CDR2 from the germline V gene are SNHLY and FYNNEI. After removal of 10 bases from V and 7 bases from J, the junction contained 13 bases not matched to a gene. In DNA form, the CDR3 reads TGTGCCACCACCCTTACCGGGACAGGGAACGGGGAGCTGTTTTTT. This encodes CATTLTGTGNGELFF.

This sequence joins TRBV18 and TRBJ2-5; TRBD2 matches at 7 bases. The CDR3 runs 15 residues. Germline assignment: CDR1 KGHSH and CDR2 LQKENI. The junction had 4 bases not matched to a gene; V was cut back by 3 bases and J by 0 bases. This CDR3 is CASSPMLADQETQYF. CDR3 DNA: TGTGCCAGCTCACCCATGCTAGCGGACCAAGAGACCCAGTACTTC.

J is TRBJ2-7 and V is TRBV7-2; the D gene is possibly TRBD1 (5 bases). This CDR3 has 14 amino acids. Germline lookup yields CDR1 SGHTA and CDR2 FQGNSA. Trimming cost V 2 bases and J 2 bases, with 10 bases left between them. The CDR3 protein is CASSLNQGPYEQYF. The CDR3 DNA is TGTGCCAGCAGCTTAAATCAGGGCCCCTACGAGCAGTACTTC.

Worth noting for this clone: Additional DNA sequences in this sample encode the identical CDR3. The chain couples TRBV14 to TRBJ1-2; tentative D call: TRBD1 (6 bases). V shed 1 base and J shed 4 bases, with 7 bases lying between them. The CDR3 runs 13 residues. Germline loops: CDR1 SGHDN, CDR2 FVKESK. The CDR3 sequence: CASSQVQGYGYTF. DNA for the CDR3: TGTGCCAGCAGCCAAGTACAGGGCTATGGCTACACCTTC.

This chain connects TRBV5-8 to TRBJ2-5; D is possibly TRBD2 (6 bases). The V and J ends lost 2 bases and 2 bases respectively, with 7 bases between them. Per germline, CDR1 SGHTS and CDR2 YDEGEE. The CDR3 is 13 residues long. CDR3 loop: CASSFRGQETQYF. The CDR3 bases are TGTGCCAGCAGCTTTCGGGGGCAAGAGACCCAGTACTTC.

The chain employs TRBV28 and TRBJ2-2; D is unclear. The germline gives CDR1 MDHEN, CDR2 SYDVKM. The ends were cut back, 3 bases at V and 0 bases at J, with 8 bases in the middle. The CDR3 contains 15 residues. CDR3 DNA sequence: TGTGCCAGCAGTTTCCAGAGCTCGAACACCGGGGAGCTGTTTTTT. Residues: CASSFQSSNTGELFF. Drawing the rest from reference TRBV28 and TRBJ2-2, the complete variable domain is DVKVTQSSRYLVKRTGEKVFLECVQDMDHENMFWYRQDPGLGLRLIYFSYDVKMKEKGDIPEGYSVSREKKERFSLILESASTNQTSMYLCASSFQSSNTGELFFGEGSRLTVL.

The rearrangement uses TRBV6-5 and TRBJ2-5, with D possibly being TRBD1 (5 bases). In germline, CDR1 is MNHEY, CDR2 SVGAGI. This CDR3 region has 13 residues. The germline V and J ends were trimmed by 7 bases and 5 bases, with 14 bases remaining between them. For the CDR3, the DNA is TGTGCCAGCATTGGGGCCCCGCTCGAGACCCAGTACTTC. Translated, it gives CASIGAPLETQYF.

This chain uses TRBV5-1 with TRBJ2-5, with 8 positions matching TRBD1. The end of the DNA aligns better with TRBJ2-7, so the J call may be wrong. CDR1 and CDR2 (germline): SGHRS, YFSETQ. The length of the CDR3 is 14 residues. The CDR3 sequence is CASSLGTGRYEQYF. The CDR3 DNA follows: TGCGCCAGCAGCTTAGGGACAGGCCGTTACGAGCAGTACTTC.

The J gene is TRBJ1-2, the V gene TRBV27, with a possible D match to TRBD1 (5 bases). This CDR3 comprises 14 residues. Germline V gives CDR1 MNHEY, CDR2 SMNVEV (reference sequence). V gave up 5 bases and J gave up 8 bases, with 18 bases separating them. CDR3 residues: CASSRPGTPGGYTF. CDR3 sequence (DNA): TGTGCCAGCAGTCGCCCCGGGACGCCAGGAGGCTACACCTTC.

The chain has TRBV5-1 and TRBJ1-3; 7 positions agree with TRBD1. This CDR3 spans 16 amino acids. V dropped 7 bases and J dropped 2; count of bases not matched to a gene: 12. The germline V gene has CDR1 SGHRS and CDR2 YFSETQ. CDR3 coding DNA: TGCGCCAGCTTGGGAGGGACAGTAGACACTGGAAACACCATATATTTT. This translates into CASLGGTVDTGNTIYF.

The chain employs TRBV10-3 and TRBJ2-7; TRBD2 matches 7 bases. Losses at the gene ends were 4 bases for V and 0 bases for J; bases not matched to a gene: 6. This CDR3 has 15 amino acids. Per germline, CDR1 ENHRY and CDR2 SYGVKD. CDR3 bases: TGTGCCATCAGTGCAGGGACTACAAACTCCTACGAGCAGTACTTC. Residues: CAISAGTTNSYEQYF.

For this clone: Within the sample, other DNA sequences also encode this same CDR3. The chain couples TRBV5-1 to TRBJ1-1; maybe TRBD1 (5 bases). Germline V gives CDR1 SGHRS, CDR2 YFSETQ. V lost 0 bases and J lost 3, with 12 bases in between. This CDR3 spans 15 amino acids. In DNA form, the CDR3 reads TGCGCCAGCAGCTTGGCAGGGTCCGGAGACACTGAAGCTTTCTTT. It translates to CASSLAGSGDTEAFF.

The chain recombines TRBV7-9 with TRBJ2-7; 8 nucleotides line up with TRBD2. Losses at the gene ends were 5 bases for V and 3 bases for J; bases not matched to a gene: 15. Per the germline V gene, CDR1 is SEHNR and CDR2 is FQNEAQ (reference sequence). The CDR3 loop spans 17 amino acids. The DNA of the CDR3 is TGTGCCAGCAGCCCCCCACCGGGTCGAGCGGGAGACTACGAGCAGTACTTC. Amino acids: CASSPPPGRAGDYEQYF.

In nucleotides, the CDR3 is TGTGCCAGCAGCGAGACAGGGCTCCGCTCTGGAAACACCATATATTTT. This encodes CASSETGLRSGNTIYF. The V and J genes are TRBV9 and TRBJ1-3; 7 bases align to TRBD1. V trimming: 3 bases; J trimming: 0 bases; junction bases outside the gene matches: 6. This CDR3 contains 16 residues. Per germline, CDR1 SGDLS and CDR2 YYNGEE.

This clone was counted a single time. The chain employs TRBV14 and TRBJ2-7; 9 nucleotides match TRBD2. Unmatched junction bases numbered 8, after V lost 2 bases and J lost 3 bases. This CDR3 is 16 amino acids long. CDR1 SGHDN and CDR2 FVKESK come from the germline V gene. The CDR3 nucleotides read TGTGCCAGCAGCCAACGGCTAGCGGGAAACTACTACGAGCAGTACTTC. Protein: CASSQRLAGNYYEQYF.